Below, 31 T cell receptor beta chains from the same sample are listed, as sequenced in a study of T cell responses to AZD1222 COVID-19 vaccine. Sequencing was performed with immunoSEQ multiplex PCR; in TCRdb, only in-frame clones are kept and a portion is missing. Among roughly 91,000 clones, roughly nine tenths were seen once, and the ten largest hold 2.2%. The sample in question was peripheral blood, obtained on day 0 of AZD1222 vaccination. All receptors derive from an adult in good health.

The V call is TRBV5-4, the J call TRBJ2-3, with a tentative D call TRBD1 (5 bases). CDR3 length: 15 amino acids. The V end lost 9 bases, the J end lost 0 bases, and 17 bases lay between the germline ends. Germline CDR1 and CDR2: SGHNT and YYREEE (reference sequence). CDR3 loop: CATSTGPTSTDTQYF. Here the CDR3 DNA reads TGTGCCACTTCTACAGGACCCACTAGCACAGATACGCAGTATTTT.

The chain couples TRBV29-1 to TRBJ1-1; the D gene is possibly TRBD1 (5 bases). Deletions cut 7 bases from V and 0 bases from J, with 12 bases between. CDR3 length: 13 amino acids. Germline V CDR1 and CDR2: SQVTM, ANQGSEA. The CDR3 reads CSGRDQMNTEAFF. CDR3 coding DNA: TGCAGCGGGAGGGACCAAATGAACACTGAAGCTTTCTTT.

The chain is built from TRBV18 and TRBJ1-2; TRBD1 matches 8 bases. V gave up 6 bases and J gave up 8 bases; unmatched junction bases: 8. The germline V gene has CDR1 KGHSH and CDR2 LQKENI. The CDR3 has 13 residues. The CDR3 nucleotides are TGTGCCAGCTCTTCTCGACAGGGGATGGGCTACACCTTC. Residues: CASSSRQGMGYTF.

The genes are TRBV20-1 and TRBJ1-5; D might be TRBD1 (5 bases). Trimming took 3 bases from V and 5 from J, leaving 14 bases between them. Germline V CDR1 and CDR2: DFQATT, SNEGSKA (reference sequence). There are 14 residues in the CDR3. This CDR3 reads CSASHGAQDQPQHF. CDR3 nucleotide sequence: TGCAGTGCTAGTCACGGGGCGCAGGATCAGCCCCAGCATTTT.

V usage is TRBV12-5 and J usage is TRBJ2-1; the match to TRBD2 covers 10 bases. The V and J ends lost 1 base and 5 bases, in that order; junction bases with no gene match: 11. Germline CDR1 reads LGHNT; CDR2 reads FRNRAP. This CDR3 region has 18 residues. CDR3 amino acids: CASGLAPLLAGFDNEQFF. In nucleotides, the CDR3 is TGTGCTAGTGGTTTGGCCCCCCTACTAGCGGGGTTCGACAATGAGCAGTTCTTC.

This chain connects TRBV7-8 to TRBJ1-5; D remains ambiguous. Germline V CDR1 and CDR2: SGHVS, FQNEAQ. Trimming pared 2 bases from V and 5 bases from J, leaving 4 bases between. The CDR3 runs 12 residues. This chain's CDR3 is CASSLRDQPQHF. The CDR3 DNA reads TGTGCCAGCAGCTTACGCGATCAGCCCCAGCATTTT.

The chain combines TRBV3-1 (or the pseudogene TRBV3-2) with TRBJ1-1, with 8 bases aligning to TRBD1. Unmatched junction bases numbered 7, after V lost 4 bases and J lost 6 bases. This CDR3 has 14 residues. Germline CDR1 is LGHDT and CDR2 is YNNKEL (reference sequence). DNA of the CDR3: TGTGCCAGCAGCCGACAGGGGTCGAGGGCTGAAGCTTTCTTT. Protein sequence: CASSRQGSRAEAFF.

The gene calls are TRBV2 and TRBJ1-5; D uncertain. Germline V gives CDR1 SNHLY, CDR2 FYNNEI. With 4 bases removed from V and 3 bases from J, the gap between germline ends came to 10 bases. This CDR3 has 14 amino acids. CDR3 amino acids: CASSGVQINQPQHF. The CDR3 DNA reads TGTGCCAGCAGTGGCGTCCAGATCAATCAGCCCCAGCATTTT.

The J gene is TRBJ1-1, the V gene TRBV7-9, with TRBD1 as a possible D gene (6 bases). The V end was cut by 1 base, the J end by 0 bases, with 6 bases between. Germline-derived CDR1 and CDR2 are SEHNR and FQNEAQ (reference sequence). CDR3 length: 14 residues. CDR3 DNA: TGTGCCAGCAGCTTAGGACAGGTGAACACTGAAGCTTTCTTT. Translating gives CASSLGQVNTEAFF.

In DNA, the CDR3 is TGTGCCAGCTCACTAGCGGGGGGCCAAGAGACCCAGTACTTC. As protein: CASSLAGGQETQYF. The gene calls are TRBV18 and TRBJ2-5, with 10 bases matching TRBD2. The length of the CDR3 is 14 residues. Germline V gene data show CDR1 as KGHSH and CDR2 as LQKENI. V lost 4 bases, J lost 1 base, and 0 bases stayed unmatched.

As concerns this clone: This sample includes further DNA sequences coding for the same CDR3. The chain links TRBV11-2 to TRBJ1-1; D unresolved. Germline values: CDR1 SGHAT, CDR2 FQNNGV. V was pared by 1 base and J by 4 bases, with 7 bases between. This CDR3 has 13 residues. CDR3 in DNA: TGTGCCAGCAGCTTAGTTCGGGGCACTGAAGCTTTCTTT. Translated: CASSLVRGTEAFF.

The CDR3 loop is CASSSAWGNTEAFF. Here the CDR3 DNA reads TGTGCCAGCAGTAGTGCTTGGGGGAACACTGAAGCTTTCTTT. The chain links TRBV7-9 to TRBJ1-1; D call uncertain. The CDR3 runs to 14 residues. Germline V gene data show CDR1 as SEHNR and CDR2 as FQNEAQ (reference sequence). Trimming left V 6 bases short and J 1 base short, with 12 bases between.

This clone occurred a few times. The chain carries TRBV5-6 and TRBJ1-3, with D unresolved. Germline CDR1 is SGHDT and CDR2 is YYEEEE. With 0 bases removed from V and 4 bases from J, the gap between germline ends came to 11 bases. There are 15 residues in the CDR3. The CDR3 spells CASSLDRRGGNTIYF. CDR3 coding DNA: TGTGCCAGCAGCTTGGACCGACGAGGGGGAAACACCATATATTTT.

The rearrangement links TRBV9 to TRBJ1-1; TRBD1 matches at 7 bases. The germline gives CDR1 SGDLS, CDR2 YYNGEE. The CDR3 runs 16 residues. The V segment lost 0 bases and the J segment 2 bases; nucleotides outside the gene matches: 7. CDR3 nucleotide sequence: TGTGCCAGCAGCGTAGCTTCCTCAGGGGGAAACACTGAAGCTTTCTTT. Residues: CASSVASSGGNTEAFF.

The V call is TRBV6-5, the J call TRBJ2-1; D not resolved. Germline loops: CDR1 MNHEY, CDR2 SVGAGI. The CDR3 consists of 12 residues. Trimming removed 2 bases at V and 6 bases at J, with 5 bases between. In nucleotides, the CDR3 is TGTGCCAGCAGTTACACGGGCAATGAGCAGTTCTTC. This sequence encodes CASSYTGNEQFF.

The chain has TRBV7-2 and TRBJ2-6; 9 bases are shared with TRBD1. Germline CDR1 reads SGHTA; CDR2 reads FQGNSA. J gave up 4 bases and V 6 bases, and 10 bases lay outside the gene matches. The CDR3 contains 17 residues. The CDR3 DNA reads TGTGCCAGCAGGGCCCCGGGACAGGGCCCAGGGGCCAACGTCCTGACTTTC. Amino acids: CASRAPGQGPGANVLTF.

The chain couples TRBV11-2 to TRBJ2-1; weak D call: TRBD1 (5 bases). This CDR3 is 13 amino acids long. The germline V and J ends were trimmed by 4 bases and 9 bases, with 13 bases remaining between them. CDR1 and CDR2 from the germline V gene are SGHAT and FQNNGV. DNA for the CDR3: TGTGCCAGCAGCTCGCTGCGGCAGGGTGAGCAGTTCTTC. This gives the protein CASSSLRQGEQFF.

This rearrangement joins TRBV7-8 to TRBJ2-1; a possible D gene is TRBD2 (6 bases). Trimming took 1 base from V and 3 from J, leaving 10 bases between them. The CDR3 has 15 residues. The germline CDR1 and CDR2 sequences are SGHVS and FQNEAQ. The chain's CDR3 is CASSLDPGVYNEQFF. CDR3 nucleotides: TGTGCCAGCAGCTTAGACCCGGGGGTCTACAATGAGCAGTTCTTC.

This clone was seen a few times. In nucleotides, the CDR3 is TGTGCCAGCAGTGAAAGCGCCAGGGGGCGAGATACGCAGTATTTT. This translates into CASSESARGRDTQYF. J is TRBJ2-3 and V is TRBV6-1; 8 bases are a match to TRBD1. The J segment lost 5 bases and the V segment lost 2 bases, leaving 6 bases of the junction unmatched. This CDR3 comprises 15 residues. The germline CDR1 and CDR2 sequences are MNHNS and SASEGT.

This rearrangement joins TRBV7-2 to TRBJ1-5; D possibly corresponds to TRBD1 (6 bases). This CDR3 contains 12 residues. V was trimmed by 5 bases and J by 9 bases, leaving 11 bases between them. Per germline, CDR1 SGHTA and CDR2 FQGNSA. The CDR3 sequence is CASSADRPPQHF. In DNA form, the CDR3 reads TGTGCCAGCAGCGCCGACAGGCCGCCCCAGCATTTT.

The gene calls are TRBV10-2 and TRBJ2-7, with TRBD2 as a possible D gene (5 bases). CDR3 length: 11 residues. The V end lost 6 bases, the J end lost 4 bases, and 7 bases lay between the germline ends. Per the germline V gene, CDR1 is WSHSY and CDR2 is SAAADI. CDR3: CASSGEYEQYF. Here the CDR3 DNA reads TGCGCCAGCAGCGGGGAATACGAGCAGTACTTC.

The chain combines TRBV7-9 with TRBJ2-3, with 10 positions matching TRBD2. Germline trimming cut 3 bases from V and 5 bases from J; bases unmatched to any gene: 8. The CDR3 totals 16 residues. Germline lookup yields CDR1 SEHNR and CDR2 FQNEAQ (reference sequence). CDR3 in amino acids: CASSLASGSGGDTQYF. The CDR3, as DNA: TGTGCCAGCAGCTTGGCTAGCGGGAGCGGGGGAGATACGCAGTATTTT.

This chain uses TRBV18 with TRBJ1-2; TRBD1 matches 12 bases. The CDR3 is made up of 14 amino acids. CDR1 KGHSH and CDR2 LQKENI come from the germline V gene. The V gene end was trimmed by 0 bases and the J gene end by 12 bases; junction bases not matched to a gene: 5. For the CDR3, the DNA is TGTGCCAGCTCACCACCGGGACAGGGGGCTGTCCACACCTTC. Protein sequence: CASSPPGQGAVHTF.

The rearrangement joins TRBV6-4 to TRBJ2-1, with D perhaps matching TRBD2 (6 bases). Per the germline V gene, CDR1 is MRHNA and CDR2 is SNTAGT. The CDR3 runs 16 residues. Trimming pared 6 bases from V and 8 bases from J, leaving 23 bases between. For the CDR3, the DNA is TGTGCCAGCAGGGACCACGGTGGAGGGATAACCGATGAGCAGTTCTTC. Protein product: CASRDHGGGITDEQFF.

The chain employs TRBV19 and TRBJ2-5; 9 bases are a match to TRBD1. Germline trimming cut 3 bases from V and 5 bases from J; bases unmatched to any gene: 4. This CDR3 has 14 amino acids. CDR1 and CDR2 (germline): LNHDA, SQIVND (reference sequence). The CDR3 sequence: CASSIDRGVETQYF. The CDR3 nucleotides are TGTGCCAGTAGTATTGACAGGGGGGTTGAGACCCAGTACTTC.

In its sample, this clone was seen a few times. The chain recombines TRBV19 with TRBJ2-2; possible D gene TRBD1, 6 bases. Germline loops: CDR1 LNHDA, CDR2 SQIVND (reference sequence). The CDR3 spans 14 residues. V lost 6 bases and J lost 7, with 15 bases in between. The CDR3 coding sequence is TGTGCCAGTAGATACCCAGGGGAAGGCGGGGAGCTGTTTTTT. Translation gives CASRYPGEGGELFF. The variable domain in full, completed from reference TRBV19 and TRBJ2-2, reads DGGITQSPKYLFRKEGQNVTLSCEQNLNHDAMYWYRQDPGQGLRLIYYSQIVNDFQKGDIAEGYSVSREKKESFPLTVTSAQKNPTAFYLCASRYPGEGGELFFGEGSRLTVL.

This chain joins TRBV7-9 and TRBJ2-5; tentatively, D is TRBD1 (6 bases). CDR1 SEHNR and CDR2 FQNEAQ come from the germline V gene (reference sequence). This CDR3 is built from 14 residues. Trimming took off 5 bases at V and 0 bases at J, with 10 bases between the two ends. The CDR3 here is CASSPGQYQETQYF. CDR3 coding DNA: TGTGCCAGCAGCCCCGGACAGTACCAAGAGACCCAGTACTTC.

This CDR3 reads CASSQDNSGGDTQYF. In DNA, the CDR3 is TGCGCCAGCAGCCAAGATAATAGCGGGGGAGATACGCAGTATTTT. The chain is built from TRBV4-3 and TRBJ2-3, with 9 nucleotides matching TRBD2. CDR1 and CDR2 (germline): LGHNA, YSLEER. CDR3 size: 15 residues. The J segment lost 5 bases and the V segment lost 0 bases, leaving 3 bases of the junction unmatched.

The chain recombines TRBV14 with TRBJ1-5; possibly TRBD1 for D (5 bases). Looked up from germline, CDR1 is SGHDN and CDR2 is FVKESK. V gave up 5 bases and J gave up 6 bases, with 11 bases separating them. The CDR3 is made up of 13 amino acids. CDR3 region: CASSEGRAQPQHF. The CDR3 nucleotides are TGTGCCAGCAGCGAGGGGAGGGCTCAGCCCCAGCATTTT. The full variable domain, completed using reference TRBV14 and TRBJ1-5, is EAGVTQFPSHSVIEKGQTVTLRCDPISGHDNLYWYRRVMGKEIKFLLHFVKESKQDESGMPNNRFLAERTGGTYSTLKVQPAELEDSGVYFCASSEGRAQPQHFGDGTRLSIL.

J is TRBJ1-1 and V is TRBV9; maybe TRBD1 (5 bases). The CDR3 length is 13 residues. V was clipped by 3 bases and J by 1 base, with 7 bases between them. Germline loops: CDR1 SGDLS, CDR2 YYNGEE. CDR3 region: CASSATGNTEAFF. DNA of the CDR3: TGTGCCAGCAGCGCTACAGGGAACACTGAAGCTTTCTTT. Full variable domain (remainder filled in from reference TRBV9 and TRBJ1-1): DSGVTQTPKHLITATGQRVTLRCSPRSGDLSVYWYQQSLDQGLQFLIQYYNGEERAKGNILERFSAQQFPDLHSELNLSSLELGDSALYFCASSATGNTEAFFGQGTRLTVV.

This sequence joins TRBV10-2 and TRBJ2-2, with 8 nucleotides matching TRBD1. CDR3 size: 14 residues. Germline V gene data show CDR1 as WSHSY and CDR2 as SAAADI. V gave up 7 bases and J gave up 5 bases; unmatched junction bases: 6. CDR3 in amino acids: CASTRDRLTGELFF. The CDR3 region has the DNA TGCGCCAGCACCAGGGACAGGTTGACCGGGGAGCTGTTTTTT.